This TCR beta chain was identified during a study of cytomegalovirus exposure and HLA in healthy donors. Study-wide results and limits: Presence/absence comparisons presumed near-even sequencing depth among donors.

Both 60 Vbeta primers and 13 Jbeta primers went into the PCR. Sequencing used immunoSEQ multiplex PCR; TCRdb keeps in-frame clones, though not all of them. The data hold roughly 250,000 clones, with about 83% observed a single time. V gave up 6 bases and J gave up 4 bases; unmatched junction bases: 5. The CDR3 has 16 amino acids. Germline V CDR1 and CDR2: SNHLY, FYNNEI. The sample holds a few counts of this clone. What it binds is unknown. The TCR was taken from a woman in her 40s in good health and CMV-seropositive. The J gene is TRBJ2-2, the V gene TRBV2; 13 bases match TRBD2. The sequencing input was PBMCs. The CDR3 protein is CASRRTSGSGTGELFF. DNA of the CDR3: TGTGCCAGCAGGCGGACTAGCGGGAGCGGCACCGGGGAGCTGTTTTTT.